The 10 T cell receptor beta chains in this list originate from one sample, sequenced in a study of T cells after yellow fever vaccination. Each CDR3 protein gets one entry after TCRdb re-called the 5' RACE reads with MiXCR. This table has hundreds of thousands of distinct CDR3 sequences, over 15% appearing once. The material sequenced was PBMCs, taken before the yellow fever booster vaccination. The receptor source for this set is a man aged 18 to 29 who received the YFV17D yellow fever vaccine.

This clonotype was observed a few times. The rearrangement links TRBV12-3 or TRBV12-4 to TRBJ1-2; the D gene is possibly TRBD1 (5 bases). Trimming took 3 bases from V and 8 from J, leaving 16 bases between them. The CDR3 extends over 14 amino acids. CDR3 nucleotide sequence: TGTGCCAGCAGTTTTCTCAGGGAGGGCATGGGCTACACCTTC. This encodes CASSFLREGMGYTF.

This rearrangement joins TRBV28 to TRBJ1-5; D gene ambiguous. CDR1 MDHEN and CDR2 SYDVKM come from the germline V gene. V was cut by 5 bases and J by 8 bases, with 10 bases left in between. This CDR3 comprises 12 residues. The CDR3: CASSLQHEPQHF. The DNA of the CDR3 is TGTGCCAGCAGTCTTCAACATGAGCCCCAGCATTTT.

CDR3 sequence reads: CASSPVPGLAGYHNEQFF. CDR3 in DNA: TGCGCCAGCAGCCCCGTACCGGGACTAGCGGGCTACCACAATGAGCAGTTCTTC. This chain connects TRBV4-3 to TRBJ2-1, with 12 bases fitting TRBD2. The germline CDR1 and CDR2 sequences are LGHNA and YSLEER. Trimming at V came to 4 bases and at J to 5 bases, leaving 12 bases not matched to a gene. The CDR3 length is 18 residues.

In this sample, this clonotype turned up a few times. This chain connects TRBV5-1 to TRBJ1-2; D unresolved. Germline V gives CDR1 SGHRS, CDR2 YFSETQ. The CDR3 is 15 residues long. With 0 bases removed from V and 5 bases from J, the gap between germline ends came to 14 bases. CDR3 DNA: TGCGCCAGCAGCTTGGACGGAGCTGGCGTATATGGCTACACCTTC. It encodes CASSLDGAGVYGYTF.

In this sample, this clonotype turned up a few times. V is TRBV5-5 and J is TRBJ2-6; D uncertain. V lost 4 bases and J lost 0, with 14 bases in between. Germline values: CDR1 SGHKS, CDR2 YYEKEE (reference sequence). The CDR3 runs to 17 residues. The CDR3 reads CASSRALQTSGANVLTF. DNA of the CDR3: TGTGCCAGCAGCAGAGCACTACAGACCTCTGGGGCCAACGTCCTGACTTTC.

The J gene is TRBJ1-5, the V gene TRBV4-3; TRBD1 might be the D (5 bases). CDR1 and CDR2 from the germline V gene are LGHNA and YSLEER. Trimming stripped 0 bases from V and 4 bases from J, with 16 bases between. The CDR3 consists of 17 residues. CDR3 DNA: TGCGCCAGCAGCCAAGAGTATTCTGGGGCAGGGAATCAGCCCCAGCATTTT. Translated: CASSQEYSGAGNQPQHF.

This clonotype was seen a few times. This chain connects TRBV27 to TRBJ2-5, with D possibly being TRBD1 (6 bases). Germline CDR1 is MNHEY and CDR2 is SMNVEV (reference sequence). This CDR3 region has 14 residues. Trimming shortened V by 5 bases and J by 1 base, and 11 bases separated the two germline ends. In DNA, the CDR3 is TGTGCCAGCAGTACGAGGGACACCCAAGAGACCCAGTACTTC. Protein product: CASSTRDTQETQYF.

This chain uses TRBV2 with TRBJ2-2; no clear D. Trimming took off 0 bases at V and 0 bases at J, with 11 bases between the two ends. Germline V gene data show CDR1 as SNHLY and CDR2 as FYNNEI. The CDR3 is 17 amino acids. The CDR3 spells CASSEALSFANTGELFF. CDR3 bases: TGTGCCAGCAGTGAAGCGCTTTCATTCGCGAACACCGGGGAGCTGTTTTTT.

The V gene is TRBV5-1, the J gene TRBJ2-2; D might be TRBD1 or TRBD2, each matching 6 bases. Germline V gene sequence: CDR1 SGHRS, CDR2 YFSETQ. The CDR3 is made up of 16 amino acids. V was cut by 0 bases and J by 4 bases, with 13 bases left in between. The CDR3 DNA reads TGCGCCAGCAGCTTGGCCCCACAGGGAGGCACCGGGGAGCTGTTTTTT. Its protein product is CASSLAPQGGTGELFF.

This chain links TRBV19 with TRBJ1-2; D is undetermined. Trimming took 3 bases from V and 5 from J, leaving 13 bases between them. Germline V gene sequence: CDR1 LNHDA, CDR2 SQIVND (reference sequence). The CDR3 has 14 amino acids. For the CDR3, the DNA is TGTGCCAGTAGTATCGATTGGGCAGAATATGGCTACACCTTC. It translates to CASSIDWAEYGYTF. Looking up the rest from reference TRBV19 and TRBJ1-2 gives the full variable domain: DGGITQSPKYLFRKEGQNVTLSCEQNLNHDAMYWYRQDPGQGLRLIYYSQIVNDFQKGDIAEGYSVSREKKESFPLTVTSAQKNPTAFYLCASSIDWAEYGYTFGSGTRLTVV.